This T cell receptor beta chain derives from a study of Ad26.COV2.S vaccination and SARS-CoV-2 variants. Treatment indicated: around 19 received Ad26.COV2.S at low or high dose, single or two shots; about 5 received placebo; per-sample allocation not given. Day 63 after the first injection of vaccine or placebo was the sampling time. Cohort 1b enrolled adults aged 18-55 years in Boston. Sequencing was performed with immunoSEQ multiplex PCR; in TCRdb, only in-frame clones are kept and a portion is missing. This table holds about half a million clones, around 89% found once. This CDR3 contains 17 residues. The germline gives CDR1 KGHSY, CDR2 FQNENV. Unmatched junction bases numbered 9, after V lost 5 bases and J lost 4 bases. This clone was picked up a small number of times. Its antigen remains unidentified. The study's findings and limits: With respect to non-spike TCR breadth, vaccine and placebo recipients were similar. Spike-specific TCR breadth was greater after Ad26.COV2.S than placebo. CD8+ and CD4+ T cells specific for spike reportedly responded with substantial breadth after vaccination.

This chain connects TRBV16 to TRBJ2-2; 11 positions match TRBD1. The TCR originated in a person aged 18 to 65 who received the Ad26.COV2.S COVID-19 vaccine or a placebo. The sample here was peripheral blood, taken in a trial of Ad26.COV2.S vaccine versus placebo. The CDR3 nucleotides are TGTGCCAGCAGCTTGTACCCCGGGACAGGGGGCACCGGGGAGCTGTTTTTT. Residues: CASSLYPGTGGTGELFF. The full variable domain, with the rest looked up from reference TRBV16 and TRBJ2-2, is GEEVAQTPKHLVRGEGQKAKLYCAPIKGHSYVFWYQQVLKNEFKFLISFQNENVFDETGMPKERFSAKCLPNSPCSLEIQATKLEDSAVYFCASSLYPGTGGTGELFFGEGSRLTVL.